These 10 T cell receptor beta chains were sequenced from one sample in a study of PD-1 blockade in classical Hodgkin lymphoma. Generated by immunoSEQ multiplex PCR, the TCRdb table keeps only in-frame clones and is missing some. The profile covers about 76,000 clones, with roughly 89% appearing a single time and around 20% taken by the ten largest. All the patients suffered relapse after autologous stem cell transplantation, and brentuximab vedotin exposure differed. The sequences come from peripheral blood mononuclear cells (PBMCs), collected at baseline. These receptors originate from a human donor with classical Hodgkin lymphoma.

Worth noting for this clone: The junction does not match germline at one end; this may be a read error. J is TRBJ1-2 and V is TRBV29-1; D gene uncertain. The CDR3 extends over 11 amino acids. Germline CDR1 reads SQVTM; CDR2 reads ANQGSEA. Here the CDR3 DNA reads TGCAGCGTTGAACTCGCCGGACTTAACTTCTTC. This codes for CSVELAGLNFF.

The genes are TRBV28 and TRBJ1-1, with D maybe TRBD1 (5 bases). V shed 5 bases and J shed 6 bases, with 16 bases lying between them. The germline gives CDR1 MDHEN, CDR2 SYDVKM. The CDR3 is made up of 14 amino acids. The CDR3 spells CASSPTEGPPEAFF. The CDR3 DNA reads as TGTGCCAGCAGTCCAACGGAGGGACCGCCTGAAGCTTTCTTT.

V and J are TRBV30 and TRBJ1-5; 7 nucleotides align to TRBD1. Losses at the gene ends were 5 bases for V and 3 bases for J; bases not matched to a gene: 7. This CDR3 comprises 14 residues. The germline V gene encodes CDR1 GTSNPN and CDR2 SVGIG (reference sequence). The chain's CDR3 is CAWGEGQLNQPQHF. As DNA, the CDR3 is TGTGCCTGGGGGGAGGGACAGCTCAATCAGCCCCAGCATTTT.

The chain has TRBV7-2 and TRBJ2-1, with 9 positions matching TRBD2. Germline V lookup: CDR1 SGHTA, CDR2 FQGNSA. The CDR3 consists of 15 residues. The trim removed 1 base at V and 9 bases at J, leaving 7 bases unmatched. CDR3 nucleotides: TGTGCCAGCAGCTTAGTTAGCGGGAGTGGTGGTGAGCAGTTCTTC. The encoded protein is CASSLVSGSGGEQFF.

This clone was recorded only once. The chain combines TRBV27 with TRBJ1-1, with D possibly being TRBD1 (6 bases). Per the germline V gene, CDR1 is MNHEY and CDR2 is SMNVEV (reference sequence). Trimming left V 2 bases short and J 1 base short, with 8 bases between. The CDR3 extends over 14 amino acids. CDR3 amino acids: CASSLTGWNTEAFF. Written as DNA, the CDR3 is TGTGCCAGCAGTTTAACAGGGTGGAACACTGAAGCTTTCTTT.

The chain recombines TRBV5-1 with TRBJ1-2; D gene unclear. V lost 0 bases, J lost 4 bases, and 10 bases lay in between. The CDR3 loop spans 14 amino acids. The germline V gene encodes CDR1 SGHRS and CDR2 YFSETQ. The CDR3 region is CASSLDGEPYGYTF. CDR3 nucleotides: TGCGCCAGCAGCTTGGACGGAGAACCCTATGGCTACACCTTC.

The chain carries TRBV28 and TRBJ2-3, with 11 positions matching TRBD2. The CDR3 contains 15 residues. The V segment lost 6 bases and the J segment 5 bases; nucleotides outside the gene matches: 7. The germline CDR1 and CDR2 sequences are MDHEN and SYDVKM. The CDR3 loop reads CASSRLAGGLDTQYF. CDR3 bases: TGTGCCAGCAGCCGTCTAGCGGGGGGCCTAGATACGCAGTATTTT.

The chain couples TRBV7-2 to TRBJ1-2, with D unclear. CDR1 is SGHTA and CDR2 is FQGNSA in the germline V gene. CDR3 length: 14 residues. V lost 5 bases and J 4 bases, leaving 14 bases between the germline ends. For the CDR3, the DNA is TGTGCCAGCAGCACGGCACTGGCTGGCTATGGCTACACCTTC. It codes for CASSTALAGYGYTF.

This sequence joins TRBV13 and TRBJ2-3, with 10 bases identical to TRBD2. Trimming took 5 bases from V and 2 from J; bases not matched to a gene: 7. The CDR3 consists of 16 residues. The germline V gene encodes CDR1 PRHDT and CDR2 FYEKMQ (reference sequence). CDR3 sequence: CASSQGTSGNTDTQYF. The CDR3 DNA reads as TGTGCCAGCAGCCAAGGTACTAGCGGGAACACAGATACGCAGTATTTT. The whole variable domain, remainder taken from reference TRBV13 and TRBJ2-3, is AAGVIQSPRHLIKEKRETATLKCYPIPRHDTVYWYQQGPGQDPQFLISFYEKMQSDKGSIPDRFSAQQFSDYHSELNMSSLELGDSALYFCASSQGTSGNTDTQYFGPGTRLTVL.

The chain joins TRBV19 to TRBJ1-4; TRBD1 aligns across 7 bases. The germline CDR1 and CDR2 sequences are LNHDA and SQIVND (reference sequence). The V gene end was trimmed by 5 bases and the J gene end by 5 bases; junction bases not matched to a gene: 8. The CDR3 totals 15 residues. The CDR3 region has the DNA TGTGCCAGTAGTTCTAGGACAGGCGGGAATGAAAAACTGTTTTTT. Protein product: CASSSRTGGNEKLFF. The full variable domain, its missing parts supplied by reference TRBV19 and TRBJ1-4, is DGGITQSPKYLFRKEGQNVTLSCEQNLNHDAMYWYRQDPGQGLRLIYYSQIVNDFQKGDIAEGYSVSREKKESFPLTVTSAQKNPTAFYLCASSSRTGGNEKLFFGSGTQLSVL.